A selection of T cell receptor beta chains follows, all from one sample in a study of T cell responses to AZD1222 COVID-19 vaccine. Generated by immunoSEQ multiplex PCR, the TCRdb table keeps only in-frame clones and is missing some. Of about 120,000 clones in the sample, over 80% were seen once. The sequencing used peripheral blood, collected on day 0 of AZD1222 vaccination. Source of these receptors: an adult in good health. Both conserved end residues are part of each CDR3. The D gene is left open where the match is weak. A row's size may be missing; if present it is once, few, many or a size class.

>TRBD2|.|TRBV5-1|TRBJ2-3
CASSLPSGSTDTQYF
TGCGCCAGCAGCTTGCCTAGCGGGAGCACAGATACGCAGTATTTT
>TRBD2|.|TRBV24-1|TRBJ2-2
CATSSGLAGGELFF
TGTGCCACCAGTTCCGGTCTAGCGGGAGGGGAGCTGTTTTTT
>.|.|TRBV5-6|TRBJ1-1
CASIVTAMNTEAFF
TGTGCCAGCATCGTGACAGCGATGAACACTGAAGCTTTCTTT
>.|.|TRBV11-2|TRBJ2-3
CASRSPGRRASTDTQYF
TGTGCCAGCAGATCCCCGGGTCGGCGGGCTAGCACAGATACGCAGTATTTT
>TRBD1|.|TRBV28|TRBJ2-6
CASSPGTGKGANVLTF
TGTGCCAGCAGTCCCGGGACAGGGAAGGGGGCCAACGTCCTGACTTTC
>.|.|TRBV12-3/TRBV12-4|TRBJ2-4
CASLGTAKNIQYF
TGTGCCAGCTTGGGCACCGCCAAAAACATTCAGTACTTC
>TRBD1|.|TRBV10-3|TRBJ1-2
CAISGGDRGSFDYGYTF
TGTGCCATCAGTGGGGGGGACAGGGGATCTTTTGACTATGGCTACACCTTC
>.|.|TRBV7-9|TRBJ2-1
CASSTRGGPHPNEQFF
TGTGCCAGCAGCACTCGTGGGGGACCCCACCCCAATGAGCAGTTCTTC
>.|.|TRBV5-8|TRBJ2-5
CASSLAEGYTQYF
TGTGCCAGCAGCTTGGCCGAAGGGTACACCCAGTACTTC
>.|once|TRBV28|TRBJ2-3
CASRGGSTDTQYF
TGTGCCAGCAGGGGCGGTAGCACAGATACGCAGTATTTT
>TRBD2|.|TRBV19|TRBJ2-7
CASSIGGLAGGEQYF
TGTGCCAGTAGTATAGGGGGACTAGCGGGAGGAGAGCAGTACTTC
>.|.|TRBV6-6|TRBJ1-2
CASSYGRRGDTDGYTF
TGTGCCAGCAGTTACGGACGTAGGGGGGATACGGATGGCTACACCTTC
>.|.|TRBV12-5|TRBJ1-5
CASGAAAAFLGGKHSNQPQHF
TGTGCTAGTGGGGCCGCGGCGGCGTTTCTCGGGGGAAAACACTCCAATCAGCCCCAGCATTTT
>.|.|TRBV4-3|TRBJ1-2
CASSQEAAINYGYTF
TGCGCCAGCAGCCAAGAGGCAGCTATTAACTATGGCTACACCTTC
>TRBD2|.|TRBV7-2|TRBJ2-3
CASDLAGGTQYF
TGTGCCAGCGATCTAGCGGGAGGTACGCAGTATTTT
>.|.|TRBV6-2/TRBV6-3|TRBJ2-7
CASSWGIGFYEQYF
TGTGCCAGCAGTTGGGGCATCGGGTTTTACGAGCAGTACTTC
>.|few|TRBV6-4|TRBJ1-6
CASRDSSYNSPLHF
TGTGCCAGCAGGGACAGCTCCTATAATTCACCCCTCCACTTT
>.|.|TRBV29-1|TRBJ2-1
CSVVLPPARDEQFF
TGCAGCGTCGTACTACCTCCCGCGCGGGATGAGCAGTTCTTC
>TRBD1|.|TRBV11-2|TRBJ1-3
CASRDIRRTGGGNTIYF
TGTGCCAGCAGAGATATTAGGAGGACAGGGGGAGGAAACACCATATATTTT
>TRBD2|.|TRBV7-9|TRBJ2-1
CASSLTSGSSSSYNEQFF
TGTGCCAGCAGCCTTACTAGCGGTTCTTCAAGCTCCTACAATGAGCAGTTCTTC
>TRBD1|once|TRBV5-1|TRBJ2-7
CASSMTGPTSYEQYF
TGCGCCAGCAGCATGACAGGGCCGACCTCCTACGAGCAGTACTTC
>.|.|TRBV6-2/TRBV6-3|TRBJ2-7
CASSSDYLDEQYF
TGTGCCAGCAGCTCTGACTATCTTGACGAGCAGTACTTC
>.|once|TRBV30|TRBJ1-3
CAWNLLSSGNTIYF
TGTGCCTGGAACCTATTGAGCTCTGGAAACACCATATATTTT
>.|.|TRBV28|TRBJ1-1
CASSLIRGRGTEAFF
TGTGCCAGCAGTTTAATCAGGGGAAGGGGCACTGAAGCTTTCTTT
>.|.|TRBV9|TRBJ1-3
CASSVGGSPNSGNTIYF
TGTGCCAGCAGCGTAGGCGGGTCACCGAACTCTGGAAACACCATATATTTT
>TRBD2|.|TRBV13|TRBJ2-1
CASSFDKGGSVYNEQFF
TGTGCCAGCAGCTTCGACAAAGGCGGGAGCGTCTACAATGAGCAGTTCTTC
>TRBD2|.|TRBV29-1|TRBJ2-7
CSVELSAGAYEQYF
TGCAGCGTTGAACTATCGGCGGGGGCCTACGAGCAGTACTTC
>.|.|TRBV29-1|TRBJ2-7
CSVDLHGSSYEQYF
TGCAGCGTCGACCTACACGGGAGCTCCTACGAGCAGTACTTC
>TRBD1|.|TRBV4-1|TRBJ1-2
CASSPSGTGRTLYYGYTF
TGCGCCAGCAGCCCTTCCGGGACAGGGAGAACTTTATACTATGGCTACACCTTC
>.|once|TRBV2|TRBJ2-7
CASSEPEEYEQYF
TGTGCCAGCAGTGAACCTGAGGAGTACGAGCAGTACTTC
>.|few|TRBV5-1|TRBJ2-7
CASSLAERTNYEQYF
TGCGCCAGCAGCTTGGCAGAACGGACAAACTACGAGCAGTACTTC
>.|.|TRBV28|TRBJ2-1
CASSLGVSEQFF
TGTGCCAGCAGCCTGGGTGTCAGTGAGCAGTTCTTC
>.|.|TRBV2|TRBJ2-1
CASRGGLVVNEQFF
TGTGCCAGCAGGGGGGGGCTAGTGGTGAATGAGCAGTTCTTC
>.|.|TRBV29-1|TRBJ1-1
CSVHRPDRAEAFF
TGCAGCGTTCATAGACCGGATAGGGCTGAAGCTTTCTTT
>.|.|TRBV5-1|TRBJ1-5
CASSPQGAANQPQHF
TGCGCCAGCAGCCCGCAAGGGGCGGCAAATCAGCCCCAGCATTTT
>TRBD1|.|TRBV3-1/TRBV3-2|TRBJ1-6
CASSRGDSNSPLHF
TGTGCCAGCAGCAGGGGGGACAGCAATTCACCCCTCCACTTT
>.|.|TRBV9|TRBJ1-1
CASSRSGSGRNGNTEAFF
TGTGCCAGCAGCAGAAGCGGGTCAGGGCGGAACGGGAACACTGAAGCTTTCTTT
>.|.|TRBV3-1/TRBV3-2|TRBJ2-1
CASSQDLTPPVDEQFF
TGTGCCAGCAGCCAAGATCTGACCCCTCCAGTTGATGAGCAGTTCTTC
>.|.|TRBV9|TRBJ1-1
CASSVEEGLRTEAFF
TGTGCCAGCAGCGTAGAGGAAGGGTTGAGGACTGAAGCTTTCTTT
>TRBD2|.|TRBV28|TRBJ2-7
CASSSWTSGRAYEQYF
TGTGCCAGCAGTTCATGGACTAGCGGGAGGGCCTACGAGCAGTACTTC
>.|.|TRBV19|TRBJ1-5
CASSPRGGINQPQHF
TGTGCCAGTAGTCCCCGAGGAGGGATAAATCAGCCCCAGCATTTT
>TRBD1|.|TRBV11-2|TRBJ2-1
CASTRDSIDYNEQFF
TGTGCCAGCACCAGGGACAGCATTGACTACAATGAGCAGTTCTTC
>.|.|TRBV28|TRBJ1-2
CASSLLGESNYGYTF
TGTGCCAGCAGTCTCCTGGGGGAATCTAACTATGGCTACACCTTC
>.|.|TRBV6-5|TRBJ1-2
CASSQGRRVYTF
TGTGCCAGCAGTCAGGGCAGAAGGGTCTACACCTTC
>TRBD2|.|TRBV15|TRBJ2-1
CATSSGPAGGGRNEQFF
TGTGCCACCAGCAGTGGTCCAGCGGGAGGAGGAAGGAATGAGCAGTTCTTC
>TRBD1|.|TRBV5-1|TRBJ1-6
CASSHQGDFPYNSPLHF
TGCGCCAGCAGCCATCAGGGGGATTTCCCCTATAATTCACCCCTCCACTTT
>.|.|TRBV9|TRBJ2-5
CASSVAEGAEETQYF
TGTGCCAGCAGCGTAGCAGAAGGGGCGGAAGAGACCCAGTACTTC
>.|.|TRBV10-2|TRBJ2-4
CASSDDKAYIQYF
TGCGCCAGCAGTGATGACAAGGCTTACATTCAGTACTTC
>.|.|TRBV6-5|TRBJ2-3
CASSKGRDTQYF
TGTGCCAGCAGTAAGGGCCGTGATACGCAGTATTTT
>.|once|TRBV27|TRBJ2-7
CASSLFFSDTEASEQYF
TGTGCCAGCAGTTTATTTTTTTCGGATACGGAAGCGAGCGAGCAGTACTTC
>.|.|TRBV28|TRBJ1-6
CASAGSAGRWSPLHF
TGTGCCAGCGCGGGTAGTGCAGGGCGTTGGTCACCCCTCCACTTT
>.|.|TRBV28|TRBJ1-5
CASSVRGDGNQPQHF
TGTGCCAGCAGCGTCAGGGGAGATGGCAATCAGCCCCAGCATTTT
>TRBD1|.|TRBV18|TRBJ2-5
CASSPGTGGRETQYF
TGTGCCAGCTCACCAGGGACAGGGGGCCGGGAGACCCAGTACTTC
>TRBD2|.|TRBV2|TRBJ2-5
CASSGAGGTQETQYF
TGTGCCAGCAGTGGTGCGGGGGGCACCCAAGAGACCCAGTACTTC
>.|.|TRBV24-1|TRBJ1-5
CATSDGSGQPQHF
TGTGCCACCAGTGATGGGAGTGGGCAGCCCCAGCATTTT